Below are 12 T cell receptor beta chains sequenced from a single sample in a study of breast tumors, draining lymph nodes, adjacent tissues. TCRdb reprocessed the multiplex PCR reads via MiXCR and lists one record per CDR3 protein. The sample has 12,000 or so distinct CDR3 sequences, approximately 55% seen once. Sequencing input: breast tumor tissue. These receptors all stem from a female donor with breast cancer. Some clones in this sample may be carry-over from other donors' samples.

At least ten counts were recorded for this clonotype. The chain employs TRBV12-3 or TRBV12-4 and TRBJ2-7; D assignment may be TRBD1 or TRBD2 (5 bases each). This CDR3 has 13 amino acids. V was trimmed by 3 bases and J by 3 bases, leaving 9 bases between them. CDR3 nucleotides: TGTGCCAGCAGTTTGTGGGGACGCTACGAGCAGTACTTC. It encodes CASSLWGRYEQYF.

The gene calls are TRBV5-6 and TRBJ2-5, with D possibly being TRBD1 (5 bases). CDR3 length equals 14 residues. Per germline, CDR1 SGHDT and CDR2 YYEEEE. The V gene lost 1 base and the J gene lost 2 bases, with 9 bases spanning the gap. The CDR3 is CASSLQGAQETQYF. CDR3 sequence (DNA): TGTGCCAGCAGCTTGCAAGGGGCACAAGAGACCCAGTACTTC.

Relative to its sample, this clonotype is medium-sized. This chain links TRBV7-2 with TRBJ2-2; D tentatively reads TRBD1 or TRBD2 (5 bases each). V shed 4 bases and J shed 6 bases, with 12 bases lying between them. Germline-derived CDR1 and CDR2 are SGHTA and FQGNSA. The CDR3 is 14 residues long. CDR3 loop: CASSSRDRAGELFF. CDR3 DNA sequence: TGTGCCAGCAGCTCCCGGGACCGGGCCGGGGAGCTGTTTTTT. The entire variable domain, with the rest obtained from reference TRBV7-2 and TRBJ2-2, is as follows: GAGVSQSPSNKVTEKGKDVELRCDPISGHTALYWYRQSLGQGLEFLIYFQGNSAPDKSGLPSDRFSAERTGGSVSTLTIQRTQQEDSAVYLCASSSRDRAGELFFGEGSRLTVL.

This clonotype was seen repeatedly, ten times or more. The chain carries TRBV24-1 and TRBJ2-1; 14 bases are shared with TRBD2. The CDR3 is 18 residues long. The V segment lost 3 bases and the J segment 9 bases; nucleotides outside the gene matches: 12. The germline gives CDR1 KGHDR, CDR2 SFDVKD. CDR3 residues: CATSDPYRGLAGDSEQFF. The CDR3 DNA reads as TGTGCCACCAGTGATCCCTACAGGGGACTAGCGGGAGACAGTGAGCAGTTCTTC.

The chain is built from TRBV6-2 or TRBV6-3 and TRBJ2-5, with TRBD2 matching 8 bases. Trimming removed 8 bases from V and 4 bases from J; junction bases left unmatched: 9. The germline V gene encodes CDR1 MNHEY and CDR2 SVGEGT. The CDR3 runs to 14 residues. The CDR3 loop is CASVPREGRETQYF. The CDR3 bases are TGTGCCAGCGTCCCCCGGGAGGGCCGAGAGACCCAGTACTTC.

The chain is built from TRBV20-1 and TRBJ1-6, with 7 bases lining up with TRBD1. CDR3 size: 12 residues. J was trimmed by 8 bases and V by 2 bases; bases with no gene match: 0. The germline V gene has CDR1 DFQATT and CDR2 SNEGSKA (reference sequence). CDR3 coding DNA: TGCAGTGCTAGACAGGGGGATTCACCCCTCCACTTT. Translating gives CSARQGDSPLHF.

As concerns this clonotype: The junction departs from germline at one end; a sequencing error may be responsible. The chain uses TRBV3-1 and TRBJ2-7; D gene ambiguous. The CDR3 has 13 amino acids. From germline, CDR1 is LGHDT and CDR2 YNNKEL (reference sequence). CDR3 coding DNA: TGTGCCAGCAGCCAAGAGTACTTCTACGGGCAGTACTTC. This encodes CASSQEYFYGQYF.

As concerns this clonotype: This may be a read error: a much more frequent sequence differs by one nucleotide. J is TRBJ2-6 and V is TRBV6-5, with no clear D. This CDR3 contains 15 residues. Germline CDR1 and CDR2: MNHEY and SVGAGI. Trimming pared 5 bases from V and 10 bases from J, leaving 18 bases between. DNA for the CDR3: TGTGCCAGCAGTCACACGCCGGACCGACCTAACGTCCTGACTTTC. Amino acids: CASSHTPDRPNVLTF.

The chain combines TRBV7-3 with TRBJ1-5, with TRBD1 matching over 11 bases. The CDR3 has 14 residues. Germline V gene lookup returns CDR1 SGHTA and CDR2 FQGTGA. With 3 bases clipped from V and 7 bases from J, the junction kept 2 bases outside the gene matches. CDR3 sequence (DNA): TGTGCCAGCAGCTTCGGGACAGGGGGACAGCCCCAGCATTTT. This gives the protein CASSFGTGGQPQHF.

The rearrangement links TRBV19 to TRBJ2-5; the match to TRBD2 covers 11 bases. The junction had 7 bases not matched to a gene; V was cut back by 5 bases and J by 5 bases. The CDR3 contains 15 residues. CDR1 and CDR2 (germline): LNHDA, SQIVND (reference sequence). For the CDR3, the DNA is TGTGCCAGTAGTCAGATTAGCGGGGGGGCTGAGACCCAGTACTTC. Protein product: CASSQISGGAETQYF.

The chain carries TRBV20-1 and TRBJ1-2; no clear D gene. In germline, CDR1 is DFQATT, CDR2 SNEGSKA (reference sequence). The length of the CDR3 is 14 residues. The V gene lost 0 bases and the J gene lost 8 bases, with 16 bases spanning the gap. CDR3 nucleotide sequence: TGCAGTGCTAGAGATCGGAGACTCGAGAACGGCTACACCTTC. Translating gives CSARDRRLENGYTF.

The chain has TRBV11-2 and TRBJ2-2; D is undetermined. The length of the CDR3 is 11 residues. Trimming stripped 5 bases from V and 9 bases from J, with 7 bases between. Germline loops: CDR1 SGHAT, CDR2 FQNNGV. CDR3 nucleotides: TGTGCCAGCAGCCCCCCCAGGGAGCTGTTTTTT. It encodes CASSPPRELFF.